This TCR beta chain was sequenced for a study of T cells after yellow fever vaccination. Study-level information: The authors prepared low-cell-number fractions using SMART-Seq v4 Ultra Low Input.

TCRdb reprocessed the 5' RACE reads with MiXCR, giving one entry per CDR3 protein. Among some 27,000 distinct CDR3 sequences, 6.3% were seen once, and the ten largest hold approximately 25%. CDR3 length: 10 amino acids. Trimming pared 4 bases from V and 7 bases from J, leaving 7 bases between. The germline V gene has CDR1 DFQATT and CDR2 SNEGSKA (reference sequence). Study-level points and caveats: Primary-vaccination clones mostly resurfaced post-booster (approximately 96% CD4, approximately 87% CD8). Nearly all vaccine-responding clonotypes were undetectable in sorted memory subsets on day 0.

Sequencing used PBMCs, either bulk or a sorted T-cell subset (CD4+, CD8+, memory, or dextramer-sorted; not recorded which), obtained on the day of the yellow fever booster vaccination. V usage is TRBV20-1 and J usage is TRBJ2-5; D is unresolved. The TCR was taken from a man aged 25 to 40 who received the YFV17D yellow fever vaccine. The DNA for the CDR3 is TGCAGTGCTACGAAGGTGACCCAGTACTTC. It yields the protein CSATKVTQYF.